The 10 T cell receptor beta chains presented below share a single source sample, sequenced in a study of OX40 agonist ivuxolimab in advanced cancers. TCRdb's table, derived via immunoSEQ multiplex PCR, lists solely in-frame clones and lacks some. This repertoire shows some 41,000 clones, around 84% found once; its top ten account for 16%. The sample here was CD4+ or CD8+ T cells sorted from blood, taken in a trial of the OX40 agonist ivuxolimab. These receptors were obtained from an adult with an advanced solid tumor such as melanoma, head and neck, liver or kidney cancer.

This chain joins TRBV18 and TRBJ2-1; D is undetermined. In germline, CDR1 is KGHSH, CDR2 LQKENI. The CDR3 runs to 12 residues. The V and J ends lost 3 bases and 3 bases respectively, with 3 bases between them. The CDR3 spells CASSPDYNEQFF. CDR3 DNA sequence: TGTGCCAGCTCACCCGACTACAATGAGCAGTTCTTC.

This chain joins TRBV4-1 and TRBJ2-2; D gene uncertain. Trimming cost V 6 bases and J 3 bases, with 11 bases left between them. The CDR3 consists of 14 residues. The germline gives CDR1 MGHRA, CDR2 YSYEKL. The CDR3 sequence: CASRGSMHTGELFF. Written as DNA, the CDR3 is TGCGCCAGCAGGGGTAGTATGCACACCGGGGAGCTGTTTTTT.

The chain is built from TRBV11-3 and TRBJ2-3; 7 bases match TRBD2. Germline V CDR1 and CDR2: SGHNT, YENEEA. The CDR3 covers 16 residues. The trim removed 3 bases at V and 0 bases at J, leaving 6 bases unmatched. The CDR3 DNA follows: TGTGCCAGCAGCTTCGGCGGGGGAACTAGCACAGATACGCAGTATTTT. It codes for CASSFGGGTSTDTQYF.

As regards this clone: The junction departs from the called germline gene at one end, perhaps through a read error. The CDR3 is CASSQSDNF. The CDR3 DNA sequence: TGTGCCAGCAGCCAGAGTGACAACTTT. V and J are TRBV4-2 and TRBJ1-4; D gene uncertain. The CDR3 runs 9 residues. Germline V gene data show CDR1 as LGHNA and CDR2 as YNFKEQ.

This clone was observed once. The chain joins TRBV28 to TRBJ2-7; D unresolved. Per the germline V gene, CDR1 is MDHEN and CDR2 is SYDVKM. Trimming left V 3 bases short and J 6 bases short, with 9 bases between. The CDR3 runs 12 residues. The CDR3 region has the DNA TGTGCCAGCAGTTTGAGTAGGATCGAGCAGTACTTC. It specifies CASSLSRIEQYF.

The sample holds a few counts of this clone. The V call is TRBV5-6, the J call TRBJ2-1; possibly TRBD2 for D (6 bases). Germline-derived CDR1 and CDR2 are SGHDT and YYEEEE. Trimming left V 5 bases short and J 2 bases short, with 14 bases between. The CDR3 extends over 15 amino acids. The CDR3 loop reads CASRSGRRPYNEQFF. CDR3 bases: TGTGCCAGCAGGTCGGGGAGGAGACCCTACAATGAGCAGTTCTTC.

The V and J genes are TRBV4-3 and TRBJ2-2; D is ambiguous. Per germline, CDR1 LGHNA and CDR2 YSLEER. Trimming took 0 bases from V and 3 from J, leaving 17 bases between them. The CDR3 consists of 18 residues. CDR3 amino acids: CASSQDTSQTHDTGELFF. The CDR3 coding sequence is TGCGCCAGCAGCCAAGATACCTCCCAAACTCACGACACCGGGGAGCTGTTTTTT.

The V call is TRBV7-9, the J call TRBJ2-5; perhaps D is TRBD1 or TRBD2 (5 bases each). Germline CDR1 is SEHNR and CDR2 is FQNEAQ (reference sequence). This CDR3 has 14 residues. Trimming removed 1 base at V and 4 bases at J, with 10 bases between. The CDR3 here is CASSLVIGTETQYF. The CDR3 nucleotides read TGTGCCAGCAGCTTAGTAATAGGGACAGAGACCCAGTACTTC.

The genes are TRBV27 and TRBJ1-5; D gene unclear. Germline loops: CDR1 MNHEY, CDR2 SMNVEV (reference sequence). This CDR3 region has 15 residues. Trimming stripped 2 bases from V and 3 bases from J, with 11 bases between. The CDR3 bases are TGTGCCAGCAGTTTAAAAGGGTATACCAATCAGCCCCAGCATTTT. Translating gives CASSLKGYTNQPQHF.

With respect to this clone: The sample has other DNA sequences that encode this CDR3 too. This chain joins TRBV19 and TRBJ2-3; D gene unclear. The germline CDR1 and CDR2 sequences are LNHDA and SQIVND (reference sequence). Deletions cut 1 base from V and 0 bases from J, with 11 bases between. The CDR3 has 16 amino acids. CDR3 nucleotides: TGTGCCAGTAGTATAGGGGCCACCCTCAGCACAGATACGCAGTATTTT. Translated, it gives CASSIGATLSTDTQYF.